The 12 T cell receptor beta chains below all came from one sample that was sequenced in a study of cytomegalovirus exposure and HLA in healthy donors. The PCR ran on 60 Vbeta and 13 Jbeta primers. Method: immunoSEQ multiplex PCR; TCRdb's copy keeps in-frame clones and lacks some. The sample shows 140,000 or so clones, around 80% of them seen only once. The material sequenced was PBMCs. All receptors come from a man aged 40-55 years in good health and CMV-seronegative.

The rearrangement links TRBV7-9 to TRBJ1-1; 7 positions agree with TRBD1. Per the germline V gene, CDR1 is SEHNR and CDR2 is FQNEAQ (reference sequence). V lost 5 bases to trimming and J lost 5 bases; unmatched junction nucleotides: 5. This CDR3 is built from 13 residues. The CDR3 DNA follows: TGTGCCAGCAGCCGGACAGGTAAAACTGAAGCTTTCTTT. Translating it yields CASSRTGKTEAFF.

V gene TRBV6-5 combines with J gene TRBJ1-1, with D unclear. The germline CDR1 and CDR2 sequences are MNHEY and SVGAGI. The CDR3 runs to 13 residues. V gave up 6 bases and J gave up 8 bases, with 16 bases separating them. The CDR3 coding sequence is TGTGCCAGCAGCCAAACCGGGATCCAAGAAGCTTTCTTT. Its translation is CASSQTGIQEAFF.

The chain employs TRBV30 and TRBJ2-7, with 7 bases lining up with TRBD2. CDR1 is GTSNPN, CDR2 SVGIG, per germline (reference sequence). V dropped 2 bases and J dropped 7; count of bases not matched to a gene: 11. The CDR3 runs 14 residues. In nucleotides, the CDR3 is TGTGCCTGGAGTTTACTATCGAGCGGGGTGGAGCAGTACTTC. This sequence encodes CAWSLLSSGVEQYF.

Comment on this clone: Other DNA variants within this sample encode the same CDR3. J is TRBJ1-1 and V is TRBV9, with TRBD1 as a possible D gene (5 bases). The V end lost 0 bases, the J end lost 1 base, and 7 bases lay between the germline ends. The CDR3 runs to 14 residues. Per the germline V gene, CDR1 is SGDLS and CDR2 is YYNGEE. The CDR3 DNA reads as TGTGCCAGCAGCGTAGCGGGGGGGAACACTGAAGCTTTCTTT. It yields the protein CASSVAGGNTEAFF.

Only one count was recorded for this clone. DNA for the CDR3: TGCGCCAGCAGCCCAGACAGGGCCAATCAGCCCCAGCATTTT. Residues: CASSPDRANQPQHF. The genes are TRBV5-1 and TRBJ1-5; 7 nucleotides align to TRBD1. This CDR3 comprises 14 residues. The ends lost 4 bases at V and 3 bases at J; junction bases unmatched: 4. Germline V gives CDR1 SGHRS, CDR2 YFSETQ. The variable domain in full, with the rest retrieved from reference TRBV5-1 and TRBJ1-5, is KAGVTQTPRYLIKTRGQQVTLSCSPISGHRSVSWYQQTPGQGLQFLFEYFSETQRNKGNFPGRFSGRQFSNSRSEMNVSTLELGDSALYLCASSPDRANQPQHFGDGTRLSIL.

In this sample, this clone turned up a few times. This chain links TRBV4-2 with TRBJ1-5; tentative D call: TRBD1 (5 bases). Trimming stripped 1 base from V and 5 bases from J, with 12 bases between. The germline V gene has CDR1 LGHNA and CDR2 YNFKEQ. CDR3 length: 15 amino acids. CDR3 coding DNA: TGTGCCAGCAGCCAAGCGGGGGTTTGGGATCAGCCCCAGCATTTT. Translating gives CASSQAGVWDQPQHF.

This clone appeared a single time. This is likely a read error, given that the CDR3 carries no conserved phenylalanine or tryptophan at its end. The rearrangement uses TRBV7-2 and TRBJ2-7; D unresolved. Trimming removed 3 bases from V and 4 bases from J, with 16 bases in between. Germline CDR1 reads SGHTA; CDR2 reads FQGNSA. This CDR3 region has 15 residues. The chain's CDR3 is CASSFSPVTTYEQYL. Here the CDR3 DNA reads TGTGCCAGCAGCTTTTCTCCGGTGACAACTTACGAGCAGTACCTC.

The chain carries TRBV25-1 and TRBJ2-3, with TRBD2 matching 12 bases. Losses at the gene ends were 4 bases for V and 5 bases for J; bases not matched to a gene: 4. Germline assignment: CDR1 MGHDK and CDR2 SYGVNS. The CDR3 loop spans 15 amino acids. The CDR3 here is CASSGWTSGEDTQYF. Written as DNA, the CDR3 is TGTGCCAGCAGTGGTTGGACTAGCGGGGAAGATACGCAGTATTTT. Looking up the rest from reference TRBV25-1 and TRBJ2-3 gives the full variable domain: EADIYQTPRYLVIGTGKKITLECSQTMGHDKMYWYQQDPGMELHLIHYSYGVNSTEKGDLSSESTVSRIRTEHFPLTLESARPSHTSQYLCASSGWTSGEDTQYFGPGTRLTVL.

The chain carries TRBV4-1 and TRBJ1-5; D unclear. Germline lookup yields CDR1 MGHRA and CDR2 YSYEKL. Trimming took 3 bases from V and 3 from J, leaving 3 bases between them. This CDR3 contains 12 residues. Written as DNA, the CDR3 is TGCGCCAGCAGCCACCTCAATCAGCCCCAGCATTTT. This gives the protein CASSHLNQPQHF.

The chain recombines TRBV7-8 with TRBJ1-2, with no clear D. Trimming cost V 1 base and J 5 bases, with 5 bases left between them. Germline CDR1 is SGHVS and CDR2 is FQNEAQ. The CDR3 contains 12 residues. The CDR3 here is CASSLDMYGYTF. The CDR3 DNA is TGTGCCAGCAGCTTAGACATGTATGGCTACACCTTC.

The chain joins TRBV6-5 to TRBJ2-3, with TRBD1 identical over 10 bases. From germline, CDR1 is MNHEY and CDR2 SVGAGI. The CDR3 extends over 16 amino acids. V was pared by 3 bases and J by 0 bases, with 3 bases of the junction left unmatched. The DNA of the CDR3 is TGTGCCAGCAGTTATGGGACAGGGGCTAGCACAGATACGCAGTATTTT. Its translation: CASSYGTGASTDTQYF.

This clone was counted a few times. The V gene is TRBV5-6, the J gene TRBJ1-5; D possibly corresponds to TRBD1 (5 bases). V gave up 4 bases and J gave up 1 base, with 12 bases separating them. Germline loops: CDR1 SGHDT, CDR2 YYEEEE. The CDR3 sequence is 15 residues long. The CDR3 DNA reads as TGTGCCAGCAGCGCGGGCGGGACCAGCAATCAGCCCCAGCATTTT. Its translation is CASSAGGTSNQPQHF.